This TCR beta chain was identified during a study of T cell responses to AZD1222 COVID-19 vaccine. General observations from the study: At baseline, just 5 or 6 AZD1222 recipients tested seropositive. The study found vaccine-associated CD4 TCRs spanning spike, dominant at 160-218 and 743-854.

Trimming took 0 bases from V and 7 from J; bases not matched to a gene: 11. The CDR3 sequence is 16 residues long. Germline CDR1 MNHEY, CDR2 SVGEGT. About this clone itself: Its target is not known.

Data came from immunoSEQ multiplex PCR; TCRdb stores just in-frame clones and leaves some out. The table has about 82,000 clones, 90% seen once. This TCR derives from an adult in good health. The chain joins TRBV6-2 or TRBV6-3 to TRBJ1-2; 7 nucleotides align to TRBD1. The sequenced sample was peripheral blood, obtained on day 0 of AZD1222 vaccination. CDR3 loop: CASSYSKKGASSGYTF. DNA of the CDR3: TGTGCCAGCAGTTACTCGAAAAAGGGGGCGTCATCTGGCTACACCTTC.